These T cell receptor beta chains were read from a single sample in a study of early T cells in non-severe SARS-CoV-2 infection. TCRdb analysed the 5' RACE reads with MiXCR anew, one entry per CDR3 protein. Of tens of thousands of distinct CDR3 sequences listed, about 5% are singletons. The input for sequencing was whole blood, taken at baseline. All receptors derive from an adult who was a healthcare worker with PCR-confirmed SARS-CoV-2 infection or an uninfected control (not recorded which). CDR3s include the opening cysteine and the closing phenylalanine or tryptophan. Each record gives: J gene, CDR3 length, V gene, D gene, clone size, CDR3 DNA, CDR3 protein. A D gene is named only where the DNA matches it firmly. Clone size is shown for a subset of rows, as once, few, many or a class of expanded clone.

j_gene: TRBJ2-1; len: 15; v_gene: TRBV11-2; d_gene: -; abundance: many; CDR3nt: TGTGCCAGCAGCTTAGAGCGCGGTAATAATTATGAACAGTTCTTC; CDR3aa: CASSLERGNNYEQFF
j_gene: TRBJ2-2; len: 12; v_gene: TRBV19; d_gene: -; abundance: many; CDR3nt: TGTGCCAGTAGTATCCCGGCCGGGGAGCTGTTTTTT; CDR3aa: CASSIPAGELFF
j_gene: TRBJ1-2; len: 12; v_gene: TRBV19; d_gene: -; abundance: many; CDR3nt: TGTGCCAGTAGTATAGTGGGCTATGGCTACACCTTC; CDR3aa: CASSIVGYGYTF
j_gene: TRBJ1-5; len: 14; v_gene: TRBV24-1; d_gene: -; abundance: -; CDR3nt: TGTGCCACCAGCCGGGGATTCAGCAATCAGCCCCAGCATTTT; CDR3aa: CATSRGFSNQPQHF
j_gene: TRBJ2-7; len: 13; v_gene: TRBV20-1; d_gene: TRBD1; abundance: many; CDR3nt: TGCAGTGCTACTCGGGACAGGGACTACGAGCAGTACTTC; CDR3aa: CSATRDRDYEQYF
j_gene: TRBJ2-3; len: 15; v_gene: TRBV12-3/TRBV12-4; d_gene: -; abundance: many; CDR3nt: TGTGCCAGCAGTTTCAACGGGATCAGCACAGATACGCAGTATTTT; CDR3aa: CASSFNGISTDTQYF
j_gene: TRBJ1-6; len: 13; v_gene: TRBV20-1; d_gene: -; abundance: many; CDR3nt: TGCAGTGCTGGGGGTCATGGGAATTCACCCCTCCACTTT; CDR3aa: CSAGGHGNSPLHF
j_gene: TRBJ2-7; len: 16; v_gene: TRBV10-3; d_gene: TRBD1; abundance: many; CDR3nt: TGTGCCATCAGTGAGAGGCTTGCGACAGGGGACCACGAGCAGTACTTC; CDR3aa: CAISERLATGDHEQYF
j_gene: TRBJ2-1; len: 14; v_gene: TRBV3-1; d_gene: -; abundance: many; CDR3nt: TGTGCCAGCAGCCAAGAGGGGAGAAGAATTGAGCAGTTCTTC; CDR3aa: CASSQEGRRIEQFF
j_gene: TRBJ1-1; len: 16; v_gene: TRBV12-3/TRBV12-4; d_gene: TRBD1; abundance: -; CDR3nt: TGTGCCAGCAGTGGACGGACAGGGCTAGCGAACACTGAAGCTTTCTTT; CDR3aa: CASSGRTGLANTEAFF
j_gene: TRBJ2-6; len: 14; v_gene: TRBV20-1; d_gene: -; abundance: many; CDR3nt: TGCAGTGCTAGGGCGGACTCTGGGGCCAACGTCCTGACTTTC; CDR3aa: CSARADSGANVLTF
j_gene: TRBJ2-7; len: 15; v_gene: TRBV20-1; d_gene: -; abundance: many; CDR3nt: TGCAGTGCTAGAGTCCCCGACAGAAGTCTCGACGAGCAGTACTTC; CDR3aa: CSARVPDRSLDEQYF
j_gene: TRBJ2-3; len: 16; v_gene: TRBV9; d_gene: TRBD1; abundance: many; CDR3nt: TGTGCCAGCAGCGTCATCGGGACAGGGAAGACAGATACGCAGTATTTT; CDR3aa: CASSVIGTGKTDTQYF
j_gene: TRBJ2-3; len: 17; v_gene: TRBV6-2/TRBV6-3; d_gene: TRBD2; abundance: few; CDR3nt: TGTGCCAGCAGTTGGGCACTAGCGGGGGCTAGCACAGATACGCAGTATTTT; CDR3aa: CASSWALAGASTDTQYF
j_gene: TRBJ2-7; len: 18; v_gene: TRBV19; d_gene: TRBD2; abundance: many; CDR3nt: TGTGCCAGTAGTATAGCCCGTCTTGCGGGGGGATCGTCCTACGAGCAGTACTTC; CDR3aa: CASSIARLAGGSSYEQYF
j_gene: TRBJ2-1; len: 17; v_gene: TRBV7-6; d_gene: TRBD2; abundance: many; CDR3nt: TGTGCCAGCAGCTCAAGCCCGGGACTAGCTCCTTACAATGAGCAGTTCTTC; CDR3aa: CASSSSPGLAPYNEQFF
j_gene: TRBJ2-6; len: 18; v_gene: TRBV19; d_gene: -; abundance: many; CDR3nt: TGTGCCAGTATCACGGGGACGCGATCCCAGACTGGGGCCAACGTCCTGACTTTC; CDR3aa: CASITGTRSQTGANVLTF
j_gene: TRBJ1-5; len: 11; v_gene: TRBV9; d_gene: -; abundance: many; CDR3nt: TGTGCCAGCAGCCCCTTTGCGCCCCAGCATTTT; CDR3aa: CASSPFAPQHF
j_gene: TRBJ2-3; len: 15; v_gene: TRBV12-3/TRBV12-4; d_gene: TRBD2; abundance: many; CDR3nt: TGTGCCAGCAGCCGGACTAGCGGGGACTTTGATACGCAGTATTTT; CDR3aa: CASSRTSGDFDTQYF
j_gene: TRBJ2-7; len: 15; v_gene: TRBV6-5; d_gene: TRBD2; abundance: many; CDR3nt: TGTGCCAGCAGTTACTCACGGACTAGCGAGGTCGAGCAGTACTTC; CDR3aa: CASSYSRTSEVEQYF